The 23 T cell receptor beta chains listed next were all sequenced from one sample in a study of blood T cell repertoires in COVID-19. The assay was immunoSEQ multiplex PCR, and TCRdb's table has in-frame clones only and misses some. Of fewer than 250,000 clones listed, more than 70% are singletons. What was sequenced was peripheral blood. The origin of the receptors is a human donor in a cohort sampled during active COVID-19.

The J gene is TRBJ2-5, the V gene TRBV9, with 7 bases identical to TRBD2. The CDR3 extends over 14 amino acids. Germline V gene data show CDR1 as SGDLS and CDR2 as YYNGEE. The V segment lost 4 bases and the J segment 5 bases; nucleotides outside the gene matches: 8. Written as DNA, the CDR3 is TGTGCCAGCAGCCCCTGGGGGGGTGGGGAGACCCAGTACTTC. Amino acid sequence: CASSPWGGGETQYF.

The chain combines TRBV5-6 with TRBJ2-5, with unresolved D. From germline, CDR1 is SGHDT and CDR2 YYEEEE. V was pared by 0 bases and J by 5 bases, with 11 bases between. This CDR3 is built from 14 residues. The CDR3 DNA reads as TGTGCCAGCAGCTTGGGCGGTTTCGGGGAGACCCAGTACTTC. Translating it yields CASSLGGFGETQYF.

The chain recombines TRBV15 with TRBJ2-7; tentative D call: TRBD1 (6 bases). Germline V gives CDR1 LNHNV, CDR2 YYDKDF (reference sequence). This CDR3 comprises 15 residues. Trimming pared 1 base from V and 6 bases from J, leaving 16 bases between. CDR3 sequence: CATSRGQGNFLEQYF. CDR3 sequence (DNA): TGTGCCACCAGCAGAGGTCAGGGGAACTTTCTCGAGCAGTACTTC. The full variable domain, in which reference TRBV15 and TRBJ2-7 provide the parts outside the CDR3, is DAMVIQNPRYQVTQFGKPVTLSCSQTLNHNVMYWYQQKSSQAPKLLFHYYDKDFNNEADTPDNFQSRRPNTSFCFLDIRSPGLGDTAMYLCATSRGQGNFLEQYFGPGTRLTVT.

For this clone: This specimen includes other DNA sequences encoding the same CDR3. CDR3 sequence reads: CSVEDRGTYEQYF. CDR3 coding DNA: TGCAGCGTTGAGGACAGGGGGACTTACGAGCAGTACTTC. V gene TRBV29-1 combines with J gene TRBJ2-7, with 10 nucleotides matching TRBD1. V lost 3 bases, J lost 4 bases, and 3 bases stayed unmatched. The CDR3 is 13 residues long. The germline gives CDR1 SQVTM, CDR2 ANQGSEA.

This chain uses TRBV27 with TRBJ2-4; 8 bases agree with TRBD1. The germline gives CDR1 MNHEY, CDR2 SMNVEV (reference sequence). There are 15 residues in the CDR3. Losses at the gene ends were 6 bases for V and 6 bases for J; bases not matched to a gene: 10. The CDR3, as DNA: TGTGCCAGCAGACTACGACAGGGGTTTCGAAACATTCAGTACTTC. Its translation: CASRLRQGFRNIQYF.

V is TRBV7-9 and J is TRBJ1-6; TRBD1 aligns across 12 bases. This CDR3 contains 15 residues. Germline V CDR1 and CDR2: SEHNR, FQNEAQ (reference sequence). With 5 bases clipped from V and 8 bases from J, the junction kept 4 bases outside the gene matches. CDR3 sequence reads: CASSTGTGGDSPLHF. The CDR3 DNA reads TGTGCCAGCAGCACCGGGACAGGGGGCGATTCACCCCTCCACTTT.

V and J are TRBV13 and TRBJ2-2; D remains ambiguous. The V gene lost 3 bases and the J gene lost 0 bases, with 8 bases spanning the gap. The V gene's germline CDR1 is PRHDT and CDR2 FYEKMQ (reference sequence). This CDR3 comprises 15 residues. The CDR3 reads CASSFRFPNTGELFF. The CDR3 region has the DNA TGTGCCAGCAGCTTTAGATTCCCGAACACCGGGGAGCTGTTTTTT.

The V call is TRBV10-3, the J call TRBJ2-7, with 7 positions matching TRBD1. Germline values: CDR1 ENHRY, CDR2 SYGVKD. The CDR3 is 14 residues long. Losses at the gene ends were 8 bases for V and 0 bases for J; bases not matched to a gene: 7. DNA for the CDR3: TGTGCCATCTCCCCGGGACAGAGCTCCTACGAGCAGTACTTC. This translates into CAISPGQSSYEQYF.

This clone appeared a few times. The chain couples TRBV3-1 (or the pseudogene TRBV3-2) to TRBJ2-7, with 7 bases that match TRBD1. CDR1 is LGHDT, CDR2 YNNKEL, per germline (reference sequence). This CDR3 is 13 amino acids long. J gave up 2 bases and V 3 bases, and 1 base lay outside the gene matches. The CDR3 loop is CASSHTGAYEQYF. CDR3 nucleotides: TGTGCCAGCAGCCATACAGGGGCCTACGAGCAGTACTTC.

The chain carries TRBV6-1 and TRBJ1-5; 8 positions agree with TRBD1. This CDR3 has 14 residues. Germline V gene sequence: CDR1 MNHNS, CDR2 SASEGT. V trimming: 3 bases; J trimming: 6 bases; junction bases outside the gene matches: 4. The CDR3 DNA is TGTGCCAGCAGTGATCGGGGACAGGTTCAGCCCCAGCATTTT. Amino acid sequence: CASSDRGQVQPQHF.

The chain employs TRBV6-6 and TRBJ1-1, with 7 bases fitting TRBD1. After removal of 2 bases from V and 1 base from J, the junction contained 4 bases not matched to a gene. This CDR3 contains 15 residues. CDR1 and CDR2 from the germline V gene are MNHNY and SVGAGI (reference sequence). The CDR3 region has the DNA TGTGCCAGCAGTTACGGGACAGTTAAGAACACTGAAGCTTTCTTT. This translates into CASSYGTVKNTEAFF.

CDR3 DNA sequence: TGTGCCAGCAGCTTGCGGACAGGGGCGCAAGAGACCCAGTACTTC. Translating gives CASSLRTGAQETQYF. This chain links TRBV5-6 with TRBJ2-5, with TRBD1 matching over 9 bases. The trim removed 1 base at V and 2 bases at J, leaving 3 bases unmatched. The germline V gene encodes CDR1 SGHDT and CDR2 YYEEEE. This CDR3 comprises 15 residues. The full variable domain, with the rest looked up from reference TRBV5-6 and TRBJ2-5, is DAGVTQSPTHLIKTRGQQVTLRCSPKSGHDTVSWYQQALGQGPQFIFQYYEEEERQRGNFPDRFSGHQFPNYSSELNVNALLLGDSALYLCASSLRTGAQETQYFGPGTRLLVL.

The CDR3 DNA follows: TGTGCCAGCAGACCCCAGGGGGGCACAGATACGCAGTATTTT. The encoded protein is CASRPQGGTDTQYF. The chain carries TRBV6-5 and TRBJ2-3; TRBD1 aligns across 7 bases. The V gene's germline CDR1 is MNHEY and CDR2 SVGAGI. The length of the CDR3 is 14 residues. With 6 bases clipped from V and 1 base from J, the junction kept 4 bases outside the gene matches.

CDR3 in amino acids: CASSQAANYGYTF. The CDR3 region has the DNA TGCGCCAGCAGCCAGGCTGCTAACTATGGCTACACCTTC. The rearrangement links TRBV4-1 to TRBJ1-2; unclear D gene. V was clipped by 3 bases and J by 0 bases, with 5 bases between them. The CDR3 is made up of 13 amino acids. CDR1 is MGHRA and CDR2 is YSYEKL in the germline V gene.

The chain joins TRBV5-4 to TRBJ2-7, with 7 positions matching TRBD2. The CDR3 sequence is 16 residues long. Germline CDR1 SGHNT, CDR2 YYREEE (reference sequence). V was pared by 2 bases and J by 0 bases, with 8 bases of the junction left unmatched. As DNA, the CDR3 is TGTGCCAGCAGCTTTACAGCGGGGAGCCTCTCCTACGAGCAGTACTTC. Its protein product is CASSFTAGSLSYEQYF.

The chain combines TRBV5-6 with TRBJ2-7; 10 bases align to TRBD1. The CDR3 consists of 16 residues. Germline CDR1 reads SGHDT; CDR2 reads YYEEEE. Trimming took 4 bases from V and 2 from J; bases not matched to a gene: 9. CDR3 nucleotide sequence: TGTGCCAGCAGCCCGCCCGGACAGGGGGTTACCTACGAGCAGTACTTC. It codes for CASSPPGQGVTYEQYF.

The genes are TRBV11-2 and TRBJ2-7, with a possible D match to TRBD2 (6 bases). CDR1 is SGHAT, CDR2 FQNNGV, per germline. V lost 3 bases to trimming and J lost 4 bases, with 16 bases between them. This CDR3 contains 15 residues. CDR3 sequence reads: CASSFSAGRGYEQYF. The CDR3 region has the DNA TGTGCCAGCAGCTTCTCCGCGGGGAGAGGGTACGAGCAGTACTTC.

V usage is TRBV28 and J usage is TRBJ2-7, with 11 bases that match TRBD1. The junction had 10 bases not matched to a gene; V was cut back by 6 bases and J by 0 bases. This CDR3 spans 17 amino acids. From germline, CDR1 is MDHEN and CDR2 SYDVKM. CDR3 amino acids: CASSLSGTGGSSYEQYF. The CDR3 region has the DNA TGTGCCAGCAGCCTGAGTGGGACAGGGGGTTCCTCCTACGAGCAGTACTTC. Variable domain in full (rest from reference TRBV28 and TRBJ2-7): DVKVTQSSRYLVKRTGEKVFLECVQDMDHENMFWYRQDPGLGLRLIYFSYDVKMKEKGDIPEGYSVSREKKERFSLILESASTNQTSMYLCASSLSGTGGSSYEQYFGPGTRLTVT.

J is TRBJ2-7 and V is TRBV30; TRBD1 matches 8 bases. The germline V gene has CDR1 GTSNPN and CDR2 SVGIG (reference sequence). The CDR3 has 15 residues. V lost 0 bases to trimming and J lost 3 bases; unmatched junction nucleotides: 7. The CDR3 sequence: CAWSVPGQGNYEQYF. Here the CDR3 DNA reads TGTGCCTGGAGTGTTCCTGGACAGGGAAACTACGAGCAGTACTTC. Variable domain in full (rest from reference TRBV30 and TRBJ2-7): SQTIHQWPATLVQPVGSPLSLECTVEGTSNPNLYWYRQAAGRGLQLLFYSVGIGQISSEVPQNLSASRPQDRQFILSSKKLLLSDSGFYLCAWSVPGQGNYEQYFGPGTRLTVT.

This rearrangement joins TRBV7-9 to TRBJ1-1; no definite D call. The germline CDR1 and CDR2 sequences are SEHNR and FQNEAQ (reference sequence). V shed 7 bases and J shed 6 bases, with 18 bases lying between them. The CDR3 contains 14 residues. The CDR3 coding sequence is TGTGCCAGCATCAAAGAGGGAGGTGCCCCTGAAGCTTTCTTT. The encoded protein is CASIKEGGAPEAFF.

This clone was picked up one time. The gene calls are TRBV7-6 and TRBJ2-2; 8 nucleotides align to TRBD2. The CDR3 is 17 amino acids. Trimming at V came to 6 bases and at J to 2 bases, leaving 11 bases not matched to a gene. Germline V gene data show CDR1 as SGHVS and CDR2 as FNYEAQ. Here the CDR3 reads CASSYGLAGGNTGELFF. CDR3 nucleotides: TGTGCCAGCAGTTACGGACTAGCTGGGGGTAACACCGGGGAGCTGTTTTTT.

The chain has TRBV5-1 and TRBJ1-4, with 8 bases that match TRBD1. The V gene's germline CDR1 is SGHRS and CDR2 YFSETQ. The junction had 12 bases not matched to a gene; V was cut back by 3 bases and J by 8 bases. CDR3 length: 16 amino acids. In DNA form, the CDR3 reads TGCGCCAGCAGCTCTGGACAGGGTGGGAGCAGAGAAAAACTGTTTTTT. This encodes CASSSGQGGSREKLFF.

The CDR3 region is CASSTRYSGLNYGYTF. Here the CDR3 DNA reads TGTGCCAGCAGCACAAGATACAGCGGCCTTAACTATGGCTACACCTTC. The chain recombines TRBV6-2 or TRBV6-3 with TRBJ1-2; D unresolved. Germline values: CDR1 MNHEY, CDR2 SVGEGT. The CDR3 totals 16 residues. Between the trimmed V and J ends, which lost 6 bases and 1 base, there was a span of 18 bases.